This TCR beta chain was profiled in a study of blood T cell repertoires in COVID-19. Repertoires were generated with immunoSEQ multiplex PCR, while TCRdb's copy carries only in-frame clones and drops some. The table records 80,000 to 90,000 clones, around 88% of them present only once. The TCR was taken from a man between 60 and 75 years old with acute or convalescent COVID-19. The specimen sequenced was peripheral blood.

This CDR3 is CASSPRGADGYTF. Written as DNA, the CDR3 is TGTGCCAGCTCCCCCCGGGGGGCGGATGGCTACACCTTC. V and J are TRBV18 and TRBJ1-2; the D gene is possibly TRBD1 (6 bases). The CDR3 extends over 13 amino acids. V dropped 6 bases and J dropped 6 bases, with 14 bases sitting between them. Per germline, CDR1 KGHSH and CDR2 LQKENI.